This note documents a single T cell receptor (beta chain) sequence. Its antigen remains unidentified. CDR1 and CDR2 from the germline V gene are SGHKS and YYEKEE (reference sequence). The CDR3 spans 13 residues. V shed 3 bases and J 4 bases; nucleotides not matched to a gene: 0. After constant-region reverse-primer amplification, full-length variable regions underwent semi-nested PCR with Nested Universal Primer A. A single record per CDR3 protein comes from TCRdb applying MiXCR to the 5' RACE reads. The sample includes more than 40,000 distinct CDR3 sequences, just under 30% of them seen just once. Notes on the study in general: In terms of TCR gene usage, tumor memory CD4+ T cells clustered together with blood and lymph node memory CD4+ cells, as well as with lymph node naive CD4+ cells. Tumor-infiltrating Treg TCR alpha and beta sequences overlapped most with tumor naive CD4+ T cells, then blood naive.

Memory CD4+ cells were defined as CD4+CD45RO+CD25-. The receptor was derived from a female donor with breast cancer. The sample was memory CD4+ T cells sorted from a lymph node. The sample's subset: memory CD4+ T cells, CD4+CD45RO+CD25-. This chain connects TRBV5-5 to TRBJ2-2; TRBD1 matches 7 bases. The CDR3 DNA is TGTGCCAGCAGCTACAGGGGCACCGGGGAGCTGTTTTTT. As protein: CASSYRGTGELFF.